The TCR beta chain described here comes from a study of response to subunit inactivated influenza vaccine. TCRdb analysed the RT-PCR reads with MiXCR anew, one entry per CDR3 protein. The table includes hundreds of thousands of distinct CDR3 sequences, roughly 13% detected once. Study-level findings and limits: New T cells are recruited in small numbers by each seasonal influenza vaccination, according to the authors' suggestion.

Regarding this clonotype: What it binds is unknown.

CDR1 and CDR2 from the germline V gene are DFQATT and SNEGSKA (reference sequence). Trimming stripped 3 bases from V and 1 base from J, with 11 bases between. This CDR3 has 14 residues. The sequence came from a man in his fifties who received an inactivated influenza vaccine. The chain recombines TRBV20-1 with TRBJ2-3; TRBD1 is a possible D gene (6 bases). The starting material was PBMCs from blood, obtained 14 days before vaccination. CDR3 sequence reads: CSARETGGTDTQYF. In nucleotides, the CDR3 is TGCAGTGCTAGGGAGACAGGAGGCACAGATACGCAGTATTTT.